Listed below are T cell receptor beta chains from one sample, sequenced in a study of OX40 agonist ivuxolimab in advanced cancers. Sequencing used immunoSEQ multiplex PCR; TCRdb keeps in-frame clones, though not all of them. The sample includes about 150,000 clones, roughly 94% seen only once; the top ten take around 0.28%. This specimen consisted of CD4+ or CD8+ T cells sorted from blood, obtained in a trial of the OX40 agonist ivuxolimab. The receptor set was obtained from an adult with an advanced solid tumor such as melanoma, head and neck, liver or kidney cancer. Both conserved end residues are part of each CDR3.

CDR3 length: 14
V gene: TRBV25-1
J gene: TRBJ1-1
CDR3 protein: CASRKVGGRAEAFF

CDR3 length: 14
V gene: TRBV6-6
J gene: TRBJ1-1
CDR3 protein: CASSYLGGNTEAFF

CDR3 length: 13
V gene: TRBV28
J gene: TRBJ1-1
CDR3 protein: CASLQGGGTEAFF

CDR3 length: 15
V gene: TRBV4-3
J gene: TRBJ2-7
CDR3 protein: CASSLFGGSSYEQYF

CDR3 length: 14
V gene: TRBV19
J gene: TRBJ1-6
CDR3 protein: CASSDRGQYSPLHF

CDR3 length: 15
V gene: TRBV7-8
J gene: TRBJ1-3
CDR3 protein: CASSVAGTLGNTIYF

CDR3 length: 17
V gene: TRBV15
J gene: TRBJ2-1
CDR3 protein: CATSLMTKGGSYNEQFF

CDR3 length: 19
V gene: TRBV5-1
J gene: TRBJ2-2
CDR3 protein: CASSLRQGPTSGGTGELFF

CDR3 length: 16
V gene: TRBV6-5
J gene: TRBJ1-2
CDR3 protein: CASSYSRARGGYGYTF

CDR3 length: 16
V gene: TRBV11-2
J gene: TRBJ2-3
CDR3 protein: CASSLVEGFTRDTQYF

CDR3 length: 13
V gene: TRBV9
J gene: TRBJ1-1
CDR3 protein: CASSTQGGTEAFF

CDR3 length: 15
V gene: TRBV18
J gene: TRBJ2-2
CDR3 protein: CASSPPEASIGELFF

CDR3 length: 12
V gene: TRBV28
J gene: TRBJ1-2
CDR3 protein: CASNRQGDGYTF

CDR3 length: 14
V gene: TRBV7-9
J gene: TRBJ1-1
CDR3 protein: CASTPGRRNTEAFF

CDR3 length: 15
V gene: TRBV19
J gene: TRBJ2-7
CDR3 protein: CASSYAGTPFYEQYF

CDR3 length: 15
V gene: TRBV28
J gene: TRBJ1-4
CDR3 protein: CASSFPPGQGEKLFF

CDR3 length: 14
V gene: TRBV7-2
J gene: TRBJ1-5
CDR3 protein: CASSSLRQAQPQHF

CDR3 length: 12
V gene: TRBV6-5
J gene: TRBJ1-1
CDR3 protein: CASRKTATEAFF

CDR3 length: 13
V gene: TRBV28
J gene: TRBJ1-3
CDR3 protein: CASSLMGADTIYF

CDR3 length: 18
V gene: TRBV10-3
J gene: TRBJ1-4
CDR3 protein: CAISAGGGGGATNEKLFF

CDR3 length: 14
V gene: TRBV19
J gene: TRBJ2-7
CDR3 protein: CASSITGQPYEQYF

CDR3 length: 11
V gene: TRBV6-5
J gene: TRBJ2-1
CDR3 protein: CASLTFGEQFF

CDR3 length: 16
V gene: TRBV5-4
J gene: TRBJ1-6
CDR3 protein: CASSQAYWGWNSPLHF

CDR3 length: 14
V gene: TRBV5-6
J gene: TRBJ1-2
CDR3 protein: CASSWDRDDYGYTF

CDR3 length: 15
V gene: TRBV2
J gene: TRBJ2-7
CDR3 protein: CASSAAGTRNSEQYF

CDR3 length: 13
V gene: TRBV10-1
J gene: TRBJ2-7
CDR3 protein: CASSAAGSYEQYF

CDR3 length: 15
V gene: TRBV2
J gene: TRBJ2-7
CDR3 protein: CASSGPTSAHYEQYF

CDR3 length: 13
V gene: TRBV5-1
J gene: TRBJ2-3
CDR3 protein: CASSLYLSDTQYF

CDR3 length: 15
V gene: TRBV10-2
J gene: TRBJ2-2
CDR3 protein: CASSERGRVTGELFF

CDR3 length: 12
V gene: TRBV6-5
J gene: TRBJ1-4
CDR3 protein: CASSSGNEKLFF

CDR3 length: 13
V gene: TRBV29-1
J gene: TRBJ1-5
CDR3 protein: CSVGQGPNQPQHF

CDR3 length: 14
V gene: TRBV5-4
J gene: TRBJ2-7
CDR3 protein: CASSSKREGDEQYF

CDR3 length: 16
V gene: TRBV6-6
J gene: TRBJ1-2
CDR3 protein: CASSYSPREGAFGYTF

CDR3 length: 12
V gene: TRBV28
J gene: TRBJ1-5
CDR3 protein: CASSSDSRRLHF

CDR3 length: 13
V gene: TRBV27
J gene: TRBJ1-1
CDR3 protein: CASSVQGRTEAFF

CDR3 length: 13
V gene: TRBV5-1
J gene: TRBJ1-3
CDR3 protein: CASSLEVGNTIYF

CDR3 length: 15
V gene: TRBV18
J gene: TRBJ2-7
CDR3 protein: CASSPRGGSSYEQYF

CDR3 length: 15
V gene: TRBV6-1
J gene: TRBJ2-2
CDR3 protein: CASSEDRGIDRELFF

CDR3 length: 11
V gene: TRBV28
J gene: TRBJ2-7
CDR3 protein: CASSFKATASF

CDR3 length: 20
V gene: TRBV5-1
J gene: TRBJ2-3
CDR3 protein: CASSFSGLAYLQRGTDTQYF

CDR3 length: 14
V gene: TRBV7-9
J gene: TRBJ2-7
CDR3 protein: CASSFDENAYEQYF

CDR3 length: 17
V gene: TRBV5-1
J gene: TRBJ1-1
CDR3 protein: CASSLRTPPGKNTEAFF

CDR3 length: 14
V gene: TRBV28
J gene: TRBJ2-2
CDR3 protein: CASSSPSRPGELFF

CDR3 length: 11
V gene: TRBV5-5
J gene: TRBJ2-3
CDR3 protein: CASSLGDTQYF

CDR3 length: 13
V gene: TRBV5-1
J gene: TRBJ1-1
CDR3 protein: CASSFGQDTEAFF

CDR3 length: 13
V gene: TRBV7-8
J gene: TRBJ1-1
CDR3 protein: CASSLTGGTEAFF

CDR3 length: 12
V gene: TRBV6-1
J gene: TRBJ2-1
CDR3 protein: CASSARLGEQFF

CDR3 length: 14
V gene: TRBV4-2
J gene: TRBJ1-2
CDR3 protein: CASSQAPGQGRYTF

CDR3 length: 14
V gene: TRBV4-1
J gene: TRBJ2-1
CDR3 protein: CASSHPRYGPEQFF

CDR3 length: 16
V gene: TRBV18
J gene: TRBJ2-7
CDR3 protein: CASSPLSGLAGGEQYF

CDR3 length: 13
V gene: TRBV15
J gene: TRBJ1-6
CDR3 protein: CATSRDRGSPLHF

CDR3 length: 14
V gene: TRBV5-1
J gene: TRBJ2-2
CDR3 protein: CASSPGAATGELFF

CDR3 length: 12
V gene: TRBV29-1
J gene: TRBJ1-2
CDR3 protein: CSEERGPYGYTF

CDR3 length: 18
V gene: TRBV7-3
J gene: TRBJ2-2
CDR3 protein: CASSLLELAGGWTGELFF

CDR3 length: 15
V gene: TRBV4-2
J gene: TRBJ1-4
CDR3 protein: CASSQTTGNNEKLFF

CDR3 length: 14
V gene: TRBV10-1
J gene: TRBJ2-3
CDR3 protein: CASSVGKNTDTQYF

CDR3 length: 15
V gene: TRBV11-2
J gene: TRBJ2-7
CDR3 protein: CASSSMGTPALVAYF

CDR3 length: 17
V gene: TRBV27
J gene: TRBJ2-2
CDR3 protein: CASSLPTGEPNTGELFF

CDR3 length: 14
V gene: TRBV7-2
J gene: TRBJ1-5
CDR3 protein: CASSLEGSNQPQHF